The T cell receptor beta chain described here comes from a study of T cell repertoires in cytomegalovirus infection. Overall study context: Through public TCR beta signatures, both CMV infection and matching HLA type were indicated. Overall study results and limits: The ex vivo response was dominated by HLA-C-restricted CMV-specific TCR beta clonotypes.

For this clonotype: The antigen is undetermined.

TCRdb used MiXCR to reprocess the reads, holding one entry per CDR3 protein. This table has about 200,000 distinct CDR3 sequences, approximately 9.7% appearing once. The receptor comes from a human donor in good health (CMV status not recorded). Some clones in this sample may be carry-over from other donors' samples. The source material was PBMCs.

The CDR3 DNA sequence: TGCAGTGCTACCAGGGAACAGGGTGGACCCTACGAGCAGTACTTC. Translating gives CSATREQGGPYEQYF. This sequence joins TRBV20-1 and TRBJ2-7; D perhaps matches TRBD1 (6 bases). Germline CDR1 and CDR2: DFQATT and SNEGSKA (reference sequence). Trimming removed 4 bases at V and 2 bases at J, with 18 bases between. CDR3 length equals 15 residues.